Following are 15 T cell receptor beta chains from one sample sequenced in a study of T-cell reconstitution after alpha-beta-depleted transplantation in children. Preparing the TCRbeta library involved the use of unique molecular identifiers. TCRdb re-analysed the PCR reads in MiXCR, keeping a single row per CDR3 protein. This sample has some 340,000 distinct CDR3 sequences, with about 9.3% found just once. Source: PBMCs from the stem cell graft donor, taken from the stem cell graft. Receptors originate from a human donor who donated a stem cell graft to a child with acute lymphoblastic leukemia.

The chain has TRBV29-1 and TRBJ2-7; 14 bases map to TRBD2. The CDR3 has 16 amino acids. V lost 0 bases to trimming and J lost 4 bases; unmatched junction nucleotides: 5. Germline V gene data show CDR1 as SQVTM and CDR2 as ANQGSEA. The CDR3 reads CSVEDGGLAGGYEQYF. Here the CDR3 DNA reads TGCAGCGTTGAAGATGGAGGACTAGCGGGAGGATACGAGCAGTACTTC.

This chain uses TRBV20-1 with TRBJ1-2; maybe TRBD1 (5 bases). From germline, CDR1 is DFQATT and CDR2 SNEGSKA (reference sequence). The V and J ends lost 3 bases and 7 bases respectively, with 12 bases between them. The CDR3 has 12 amino acids. CDR3 sequence (DNA): TGCAGTGCTAGGGGGCCCTCGAGTGGCTACACCTTC. It yields the protein CSARGPSSGYTF.

The chain has TRBV12-3 or TRBV12-4 and TRBJ1-1, with D possibly matching TRBD1 (6 bases). There are 14 residues in the CDR3. Deletions cut 2 bases from V and 4 bases from J, with 11 bases between. The CDR3 nucleotides are TGTGCCAGCAGTTTATTCGAGGGGGTCACTGAAGCTTTCTTT. Protein sequence: CASSLFEGVTEAFF.

This clonotype was found many times. V usage is TRBV6-2 or TRBV6-3 and J usage is TRBJ2-4; D gene uncertain. The ends were cut back, 6 bases at V and 5 bases at J, with 17 bases in the middle. The germline gives CDR1 MNHEY, CDR2 SVGEGT. The CDR3 is 15 residues long. The CDR3 nucleotides are TGTGCCAGCAGAACTACTGCGAGGTATGAAAACATTCAGTACTTC. This gives the protein CASRTTARYENIQYF.

Only a few counts were recorded for this clonotype. The chain couples TRBV6-2 or TRBV6-3 to TRBJ2-3, with 14 bases matching TRBD2. Germline V gives CDR1 MNHEY, CDR2 SVGEGT. The CDR3 loop spans 18 amino acids. V gave up 6 bases and J gave up 3 bases; unmatched junction bases: 11. The CDR3 DNA follows: TGTGCCAGCAGATCGTGGACTAGCGGGAGGAAGGTGACAGATACGCAGTATTTT. It translates to CASRSWTSGRKVTDTQYF.

J is TRBJ2-5 and V is TRBV12-3 or TRBV12-4; 11 nucleotides line up with TRBD2. V gave up 5 bases and J gave up 0 bases; unmatched junction bases: 17. The length of the CDR3 is 20 residues. CDR3 coding DNA: TGTGCCAGCAGTCGCGCCGCCGGGACTAGCGGAGGAACGTACCAAGAGACCCAGTACTTC. It translates to CASSRAAGTSGGTYQETQYF.

On this clonotype itself: The junction departs from the called germline gene at one end, perhaps through a read error. The CDR3 spells CASGLSGYEQFF. DNA for the CDR3: TGTGCCAGCGGTTTATCGGGCTATGAGCAGTTCTTC. J is TRBJ2-1 and V is TRBV28; D gene ambiguous. The V gene's germline CDR1 is MDHEN and CDR2 SYDVKM. The CDR3 length is 12 residues.

This clonotype has a handful of counts. The chain is built from TRBV20-1 and TRBJ2-7; D perhaps matches TRBD2 (6 bases). Looked up from germline, CDR1 is DFQATT and CDR2 is SNEGSKA (reference sequence). The CDR3 totals 15 residues. The V gene lost 0 bases and the J gene lost 2 bases, with 14 bases spanning the gap. CDR3 sequence reads: CSARDLGREAYEQYF. The CDR3 DNA reads TGCAGTGCTAGAGATCTCGGCAGGGAGGCCTACGAGCAGTACTTC.

This clonotype was detected only a few times. The rearrangement uses TRBV29-1 and TRBJ2-7, with D possibly being TRBD2 (6 bases). This CDR3 spans 13 amino acids. Germline V gene lookup returns CDR1 SQVTM and CDR2 ANQGSEA. V was cut by 6 bases and J by 2 bases, with 14 bases left in between. This chain's CDR3 is CSVSGVLTYEQYF. The CDR3 region has the DNA TGCAGCGTGTCGGGGGTCTTAACCTACGAGCAGTACTTC.

The chain is built from TRBV12-3 or TRBV12-4 and TRBJ1-1; D is unclear. This CDR3 spans 11 amino acids. V was shortened by 1 base and J by 11 bases, with 8 bases between the two germline ends. DNA for the CDR3: TGTGCCAGCAGTTTAGGGACTCTGGCTTTCTTT. This encodes CASSLGTLAFF.

This clonotype came up a few times. V gene TRBV7-2 combines with J gene TRBJ2-7; 9 bases line up with TRBD1. The germline V gene has CDR1 SGHTA and CDR2 FQGNSA. This CDR3 comprises 15 residues. The V gene end was trimmed by 5 bases and the J gene end by 1 base; junction bases not matched to a gene: 6. The CDR3 spells CASSITGTGSYEQYF. The CDR3 nucleotides are TGTGCCAGCAGCATAACCGGGACAGGGTCCTACGAGCAGTACTTC. The whole variable domain, filled in from reference TRBV7-2 and TRBJ2-7, reads GAGVSQSPSNKVTEKGKDVELRCDPISGHTALYWYRQSLGQGLEFLIYFQGNSAPDKSGLPSDRFSAERTGGSVSTLTIQRTQQEDSAVYLCASSITGTGSYEQYFGPGTRLTVT.

The chain is built from TRBV12-3 or TRBV12-4 and TRBJ1-1; 9 positions agree with TRBD1. Trimming at V came to 7 bases and at J to 1 base, leaving 4 bases not matched to a gene. The length of the CDR3 is 14 residues. As DNA, the CDR3 is TGTGCCAGCACCCAGGGACAGGGGAACACTGAAGCTTTCTTT. As protein: CASTQGQGNTEAFF.

This clonotype was counted between two and nine times. The V gene is TRBV27, the J gene TRBJ2-2; D possibly uses TRBD1 or TRBD2 (6 bases each). The CDR3 spans 14 residues. V was trimmed by 11 bases and J by 0 bases, leaving 13 bases between them. Germline CDR1 is MNHEY and CDR2 is SMNVEV (reference sequence). The CDR3 DNA sequence: TGTGCCTGGAGGGACAAATCGAACACCGGGGAGCTGTTTTTT. This encodes CAWRDKSNTGELFF.

This clonotype was found many times. The chain couples TRBV5-1 to TRBJ2-7, with D uncertain. Germline V lookup: CDR1 SGHRS, CDR2 YFSETQ. The CDR3 extends over 14 amino acids. Trimming removed 3 bases at V and 1 base at J, with 11 bases between. The CDR3 region is CASSYGIGSYEQYF. CDR3 sequence (DNA): TGCGCCAGCAGCTATGGGATCGGGTCCTACGAGCAGTACTTC.

This clonotype was observed a few times. This chain connects TRBV5-6 to TRBJ2-6; D unresolved. Trimming cost V 2 bases and J 0 bases, with 12 bases left between them. The CDR3 runs 17 residues. The germline CDR1 and CDR2 sequences are SGHDT and YYEEEE. CDR3 protein: CASSLGSQLSGANVLTF. The CDR3 region has the DNA TGTGCCAGCAGCTTAGGCAGCCAACTCTCTGGGGCCAACGTCCTGACTTTC.